The T cell receptor (beta chain) under discussion was sequenced for a study of blood T cell repertoires in COVID-19. About the research overall: Specimens from acute and convalescent COVID-19 originated in the United States, Italy and Spain. The cDNA or gDNA used as material had been derived from T cells, B-cell-depleted T cells, or PBMCs.

The V gene lost 3 bases and the J gene lost 5 bases, with 20 bases spanning the gap. The CDR3 totals 17 residues. The germline CDR1 and CDR2 sequences are MGHRA and YSYEKL. Authors' methods: Estimates of nucleated cell counts were drawn from the amplification of reference gene primers. Assay: immunoSEQ multiplex PCR; the TCRdb copy retains only in-frame clones and omits some. From that table come the V and J calls and clone size; the DNA was used to work out D and trimming. The table shows about 87,000 clones, with approximately 86% occurring only once. This chain uses TRBV4-1 with TRBJ2-4; possible D gene TRBD2, 6 bases. The receptor was isolated from a middle-aged man with acute or convalescent COVID-19. Material: peripheral blood. The CDR3 loop is CASSHPTRRDPENIQYF. DNA of the CDR3: TGCGCCAGCAGCCACCCTACCCGGCGGGACCCGGAAAACATTCAGTACTTC.